The 10 T cell receptor beta chains given below trace back to one sample, sequenced in a study of T cell responses to AZD1222 COVID-19 vaccine. Using immunoSEQ multiplex PCR, the repertoire was profiled, and TCRdb retains in-frame clones only, with some absent. This table holds about 89,000 clones, around nine tenths found once. The sequenced sample was peripheral blood, obtained 28 days after the second AZD1222 dose. These receptors were collected from an adult who received the AZD1222 COVID-19 vaccine.

The chain carries TRBV18 and TRBJ1-5; D remains ambiguous. Germline CDR1 KGHSH, CDR2 LQKENI. The CDR3 totals 16 residues. The V end was cut by 1 base, the J end by 1 base, with 11 bases between. The CDR3 reads CASSPLSLNSNQPQHF. In nucleotides, the CDR3 is TGTGCCAGCTCACCACTCTCACTGAACAGCAATCAGCCCCAGCATTTT.

This chain connects TRBV5-6 to TRBJ1-5; no definite D call. Trimming removed 0 bases from V and 2 bases from J, with 9 bases in between. The CDR3 consists of 15 residues. CDR1 is SGHDT and CDR2 is YYEEEE in the germline V gene. The DNA of the CDR3 is TGTGCCAGCAGCTTGGGACCGAGGGGCAATCAGCCCCAGCATTTT. The encoded protein is CASSLGPRGNQPQHF.

Only one count was recorded for this clone. The chain is built from TRBV27 and TRBJ2-1, with D possibly called TRBD1 or TRBD2 (5 bases each). The CDR3 length is 14 residues. Germline-derived CDR1 and CDR2 are MNHEY and SMNVEV (reference sequence). The ends were cut back, 5 bases at V and 7 bases at J, with 15 bases in the middle. The CDR3 region is CASSPRDGRNEQFF. The CDR3 coding sequence is TGTGCCAGCAGTCCCCGGGACGGACGGAATGAGCAGTTCTTC.

The chain links TRBV10-1 to TRBJ1-6; no firm D call. V was cut by 6 bases and J by 7 bases, with 10 bases left in between. The CDR3 sequence is 13 residues long. CDR1 and CDR2 (germline): WNHNN, SYGVQD (reference sequence). In DNA form, the CDR3 reads TGCGCCAGCAGCCCGGACTCAAATTCACCCCTCCACTTT. It is translated as CASSPDSNSPLHF.

V usage is TRBV9 and J usage is TRBJ2-5; 9 bases agree with TRBD2. The germline V gene encodes CDR1 SGDLS and CDR2 YYNGEE. The ends lost 3 bases at V and 4 bases at J; junction bases unmatched: 7. This CDR3 comprises 15 residues. This chain's CDR3 is CASSAGLARSETQYF. In DNA, the CDR3 is TGTGCCAGCAGCGCAGGACTAGCGAGGTCAGAGACCCAGTACTTC.

The chain couples TRBV4-1 to TRBJ1-2; perhaps TRBD1 as D (5 bases). V was pared by 0 bases and J by 7 bases, with 12 bases between. The CDR3 is made up of 14 amino acids. Germline V gene sequence: CDR1 MGHRA, CDR2 YSYEKL. CDR3 nucleotides: TGCGCCAGCAGCCAAGATTTAGGGGAGGTTGGCTACACCTTC. Its protein is CASSQDLGEVGYTF.

The count of this clone is one. V gene TRBV2 combines with J gene TRBJ1-6; no reliable D call. Per the germline V gene, CDR1 is SNHLY and CDR2 is FYNNEI. CDR3 size: 12 residues. V gave up 5 bases and J gave up 14 bases, with 13 bases separating them. CDR3 loop: CASSSPLWTLHF. The CDR3 DNA reads as TGTGCCAGCAGTTCCCCTTTATGGACCCTCCACTTT.

The chain uses TRBV7-3 and TRBJ2-5; D is unclear. The CDR3 covers 14 residues. Germline V CDR1 and CDR2: SGHTA, FQGTGA. V was shortened by 5 bases and J by 5 bases, with 15 bases between the two germline ends. The CDR3: CASSATSSSETQYF. CDR3 bases: TGTGCCAGCAGCGCGACATCGTCGTCGGAGACCCAGTACTTC.

The chain links TRBV3-1 (or the pseudogene TRBV3-2) to TRBJ1-1, with 9 bases aligning to TRBD1. Germline V CDR1 and CDR2: LGHDT, YNNKEL (reference sequence). The CDR3 totals 16 residues. V shed 0 bases, J shed 3 bases, and the junction held 5 bases outside the gene matches. As DNA, the CDR3 is TGTGCCAGCAGCCAAGAAGGGGACAGGGTGGACACTGAAGCTTTCTTT. Amino acid sequence: CASSQEGDRVDTEAFF.

The chain is built from TRBV7-9 and TRBJ1-1; D unclear. The V end lost 1 base, the J end lost 0 bases, and 6 bases lay between the germline ends. Germline values: CDR1 SEHNR, CDR2 FQNEAQ (reference sequence). This CDR3 contains 14 residues. This chain's CDR3 is CASSLEVVNTEAFF. CDR3 DNA sequence: TGTGCCAGCAGCTTAGAGGTCGTGAACACTGAAGCTTTCTTT.